This T cell receptor beta chain was obtained from a study of blood T cell repertoires in COVID-19. Background on the study: T cells, B-cell-depleted T cells, or PBMCs supplied cDNA or gDNA.

Some clones are missing from TCRdb's copy, which holds only in-frame ones; the method was immunoSEQ multiplex PCR. The sample gives some 120,000 clones, around 89% of which show up once; 6% to 8.5% is in the top ten. J lost 3 bases, V lost 8 bases, and 4 bases had no gene match. Germline V lookup: CDR1 LGHNT, CDR2 FRNRAP. This CDR3 spans 13 amino acids. This TCR derives from a man in his forties or fifties with acute or convalescent COVID-19. V gene TRBV12-5 combines with J gene TRBJ2-1; 7 bases are a match to TRBD2. The sample comprised peripheral blood. The CDR3 reads CASWEGFYNEQFF. CDR3 DNA: TGTGCTAGTTGGGAGGGGTTCTACAATGAGCAGTTCTTC.